A selection of T cell receptor beta chains follows, all from one sample in a study of neoadjuvant anti-PD-1 for oral cavity cancer. TCRdb's table, derived via immunoSEQ multiplex PCR, lists solely in-frame clones and lacks some. Here the sample spans over 13,000 clones, roughly four fifths being singletons. This material consisted of PBMCs, taken after nivolumab (anti-PD-1) treatment. The source of these receptors is a person aged 40 to 85 with oral cavity squamous cell carcinoma. The CDR3 runs from the conserved cysteine through the conserved F or W. Fields, in order: CDR3 DNA, CDR3 protein, V gene, clone size, D gene, J gene. D genes are given only for firm matches. The size of a clone is reported for some rows only, either as once, few or many, or as a class for expanded clones.

DNA: TGCGCCAGCAGCTTCTCCACGACAGCCCAAGAGACCCAGTACTTC
CDR3: CASSFSTTAQETQYF
V: TRBV5-1
size: few
D: .
J: TRBJ2-5

DNA: TGTGCCAGTAGTACGACAGGGGGAACTGAAGCTTTCTTT
CDR3: CASSTTGGTEAFF
V: TRBV19
size: .
D: TRBD1
J: TRBJ1-1

DNA: TGTGCCAGCAGCTTCGAGGGACACGCTGGAAACACCATATATTTT
CDR3: CASSFEGHAGNTIYF
V: TRBV5-4
size: .
D: .
J: TRBJ1-3

DNA: TGTGCCAGCAGGCGGCAGACAGGTGCAACTAATGAAAAACTGTTTTTT
CDR3: CASRRQTGATNEKLFF
V: TRBV7-9
size: .
D: .
J: TRBJ1-4

DNA: TGTGCCTGGAGAGTTCTGGGAGTGAATGGCTACACCTTC
CDR3: CAWRVLGVNGYTF
V: TRBV30
size: .
D: .
J: TRBJ1-2

DNA: TGCGCCAGCAGCTTGGCAGGGGATCAGCCCCAGCATTTT
CDR3: CASSLAGDQPQHF
V: TRBV5-1
size: few
D: .
J: TRBJ1-5

DNA: TGCAGTGCCAAAGGGACAGATGGCTACACCTTC
CDR3: CSAKGTDGYTF
V: TRBV20-1
size: .
D: TRBD1
J: TRBJ1-2

DNA: TGTGCCAGCAGCAGCCGACAGGGGGCTTTCACTGAAGCTTTCTTT
CDR3: CASSSRQGAFTEAFF
V: TRBV5-8
size: .
D: TRBD1
J: TRBJ1-1

DNA: TGTGCCAGTATCTCCAACTATGGCTACACCTTC
CDR3: CASISNYGYTF
V: TRBV28
size: few
D: .
J: TRBJ1-2

DNA: TGTGCCAGCCCCTCGCGGGGTCTTAGCAATCAGCCCCAGCATTTT
CDR3: CASPSRGLSNQPQHF
V: TRBV27
size: .
D: .
J: TRBJ1-5

DNA: TGCGCCAGCAGCTTGGAGGCTAGCCATCGCTCTGGGGCCAACGTCCTGACTTTC
CDR3: CASSLEASHRSGANVLTF
V: TRBV5-1
size: .
D: .
J: TRBJ2-6

DNA: TGTGCCAGCAGTAAGGGACAGGGCCTAGGCTACACCTTC
CDR3: CASSKGQGLGYTF
V: TRBV6-5
size: .
D: TRBD1
J: TRBJ1-2

DNA: TGTGCCAGCAGCCCCCCGCTCCGGTATGGCTACACCTTC
CDR3: CASSPPLRYGYTF
V: TRBV28
size: .
D: .
J: TRBJ1-2

DNA: TGTGCCAGCAGCTCGGAGTTGAACACTGAAGCTTTCTTT
CDR3: CASSSELNTEAFF
V: TRBV7-9
size: .
D: .
J: TRBJ1-1

DNA: TGTGCCAGCAGCTTGTGGCCTGTTGAAGCTTTCTTT
CDR3: CASSLWPVEAFF
V: TRBV5-8
size: .
D: .
J: TRBJ1-1

DNA: TGTGCCTGGAGTGCGACTAGGGATATCGGCAATGAGCAGTTCTTC
CDR3: CAWSATRDIGNEQFF
V: TRBV30
size: once
D: .
J: TRBJ2-1

DNA: TGTGCCAGCAGCTTGGGATGGGGCAACGCCTACGAGCAGTACTTC
CDR3: CASSLGWGNAYEQYF
V: TRBV5-4
size: .
D: .
J: TRBJ2-7

DNA: TGTGCCAGCAGCTGGGGACCCGGGCTTGGCAATCAGCCCCAGCATTTT
CDR3: CASSWGPGLGNQPQHF
V: TRBV5-5
size: .
D: .
J: TRBJ1-5

DNA: TGCGCCAGCAGCCAAGTCCCGGGGACAGGGCTCAATGAGCAGTTCTTC
CDR3: CASSQVPGTGLNEQFF
V: TRBV4-1
size: .
D: TRBD1
J: TRBJ2-1

DNA: TGTGCCAGCAGCGGGCAGGCGGGGGGGCAAGAGACCCAGTACTTC
CDR3: CASSGQAGGQETQYF
V: TRBV5-4
size: .
D: TRBD2
J: TRBJ2-5

DNA: TGTGCCAGTAGTATCGGGCAGAACACTGAAGCTTTCTTT
CDR3: CASSIGQNTEAFF
V: TRBV19
size: .
D: .
J: TRBJ1-1

DNA: TGTGCCAGCAGTTACTCGAGGGTTTCGGGCAATCAGCCCCAGCATTTT
CDR3: CASSYSRVSGNQPQHF
V: TRBV6-5
size: .
D: .
J: TRBJ1-5

DNA: TGTGCCAGCAAAGATCGGGGCAGGGGGCTTCTGGTGAACACTGAAGCTTTCTTT
CDR3: CASKDRGRGLLVNTEAFF
V: TRBV27
size: .
D: TRBD1
J: TRBJ1-1

DNA: TGCGCCAGCAGCTTGGAACTAGCGGGGGAGACAGATACGCAGTATTTT
CDR3: CASSLELAGETDTQYF
V: TRBV5-1
size: .
D: TRBD2
J: TRBJ2-3

DNA: TGTGCCAGCAGCCTTTCCGGGACAGGGGGGACTGAAGCTTTCTTT
CDR3: CASSLSGTGGTEAFF
V: TRBV7-3
size: .
D: TRBD1
J: TRBJ1-1

DNA: TGCAGCGTTTTGAGTAGCGGGTCCCCAGATACGCAGTATTTT
CDR3: CSVLSSGSPDTQYF
V: TRBV29-1
size: .
D: TRBD2
J: TRBJ2-3

DNA: TGCGCCAGCAGCCAAGATTCGTCGCTTCTCGGGTATGGCTACACCTTC
CDR3: CASSQDSSLLGYGYTF
V: TRBV4-1
size: .
D: .
J: TRBJ1-2

DNA: TGCGCCAGCAGCTTGGATTACAGGGGGGACTATGGCTACACCTTC
CDR3: CASSLDYRGDYGYTF
V: TRBV5-1
size: few
D: TRBD1
J: TRBJ1-2

DNA: TGCGCCAGCAGCAAGGCAGGGCAAGAGACCCAGTACTTC
CDR3: CASSKAGQETQYF
V: TRBV5-1
size: .
D: .
J: TRBJ2-5

DNA: TGTGCCAGTAGTATAGGTTGGCAGCCCCTCTACGAGCAGTACTTC
CDR3: CASSIGWQPLYEQYF
V: TRBV19
size: .
D: .
J: TRBJ2-7

DNA: TGTGCCAGCAGCCAGGGACAGAACTATGGCTACACCTTC
CDR3: CASSQGQNYGYTF
V: TRBV14
size: once
D: TRBD1
J: TRBJ1-2

DNA: TGTGCCAGCAGCTCCACGGTGGCGGGAGTAGGTGAGCAGTTCTTC
CDR3: CASSSTVAGVGEQFF
V: TRBV7-7
size: .
D: TRBD2
J: TRBJ2-1

DNA: TGCAGCGTTGCCAGGGCTGGAAACACCATATATTTT
CDR3: CSVARAGNTIYF
V: TRBV29-1
size: once
D: .
J: TRBJ1-3

DNA: TGCGCCAGCAGCCTACTGGGTAGCGTCTCCTACAATGAGCAGTTCTTC
CDR3: CASSLLGSVSYNEQFF
V: TRBV4-1
size: .
D: .
J: TRBJ2-1

DNA: TGTGCCAGCAGTGGACAGGGGTCCGGAGGAGGCTACACCTTC
CDR3: CASSGQGSGGGYTF
V: TRBV2
size: .
D: TRBD1
J: TRBJ1-2

DNA: TGTGCCAGCAGCCAAGATCCCCCGGGACAGGCAGGGGCCACCGGGGAGCTGTTTTTT
CDR3: CASSQDPPGQAGATGELFF
V: TRBV14
size: .
D: TRBD1
J: TRBJ2-2

DNA: TGTGCCAGCAGCAAGAGGGGATACGAGCAGTACTTC
CDR3: CASSKRGYEQYF
V: TRBV7-9
size: .
D: .
J: TRBJ2-7

DNA: TGTGCCAGTACTCGTGGGAGGGAGTGGGGTGAGCAGTTCTTC
CDR3: CASTRGREWGEQFF
V: TRBV19
size: .
D: TRBD2
J: TRBJ2-1

DNA: TGTGCCAGCGCCGGTAGCGGGGGGGCGAATGAGCAGTTCTTC
CDR3: CASAGSGGANEQFF
V: TRBV6-5
size: .
D: TRBD2
J: TRBJ2-1

DNA: TGCAGCGTTGATAGGGAGGGGGCTATTGCTAACTATGGCTACACCTTC
CDR3: CSVDREGAIANYGYTF
V: TRBV29-1
size: few
D: TRBD1
J: TRBJ1-2

DNA: TGTGCCAGCAGTGCGGGGACAGCTTGGCGAAACACCATATATTTT
CDR3: CASSAGTAWRNTIYF
V: TRBV2
size: .
D: TRBD1
J: TRBJ1-3

DNA: TGTGCCTGGAGTGTATCAGGGGGCTCCTACGAGCAGTACTTC
CDR3: CAWSVSGGSYEQYF
V: TRBV30
size: .
D: TRBD1
J: TRBJ2-7

DNA: TGTGCCAGCAGTTTCTCGGGTCGTGATTACACTGAAGCTTTCTTT
CDR3: CASSFSGRDYTEAFF
V: TRBV27
size: .
D: .
J: TRBJ1-1

DNA: TGTGCCAGCAGCCCCCGACTAGCGGGAGTGAACATTCAGTACTTC
CDR3: CASSPRLAGVNIQYF
V: TRBV7-9
size: .
D: TRBD2
J: TRBJ2-4

DNA: TGTGCCAGCAGCAAGACAGGGTTTTGGGGGGAGACCCAGTACTTC
CDR3: CASSKTGFWGETQYF
V: TRBV7-9
size: once
D: TRBD1
J: TRBJ2-5

DNA: TGTGCCAGCAGTGAACAGGGAGGTGGAAACACCATATATTTT
CDR3: CASSEQGGGNTIYF
V: TRBV2
size: few
D: .
J: TRBJ1-3

DNA: TGTGCCAGCAGGGGGTGGGGGATCTTGGACTATGGCTACACCTTC
CDR3: CASRGWGILDYGYTF
V: TRBV6-5
size: .
D: .
J: TRBJ1-2

DNA: TGTGCCTGGAGTGTATTCGGGGGGCATTCACCCCTCCACTTT
CDR3: CAWSVFGGHSPLHF
V: TRBV30
size: .
D: .
J: TRBJ1-6

DNA: TGTGCCAGCAGCCGAGTCGGGGGGACTGTTGAAAAACTGTTTTTT
CDR3: CASSRVGGTVEKLFF
V: TRBV6-5
size: .
D: .
J: TRBJ1-4

DNA: TGTGCCAGCAGCTTAACCGCTAGCGGGAGTCAGAATGAGCAGTTCTTC
CDR3: CASSLTASGSQNEQFF
V: TRBV7-3
size: once
D: TRBD2
J: TRBJ2-1

DNA: TGTGCCAGCAGTGCACAGGGGTTTACCACTGAAGCTTTCTTT
CDR3: CASSAQGFTTEAFF
V: TRBV6-5
size: .
D: TRBD1
J: TRBJ1-1

DNA: TGTGCTAGTGGTTTGGTACTTACAGCTAGCAATCAGCCCCAGCATTTT
CDR3: CASGLVLTASNQPQHF
V: TRBV12-5
size: few
D: .
J: TRBJ1-5

DNA: TGTGCCACCAGCACCGCAGGGAGCGGGGCCAACGTCCTGACTTTC
CDR3: CATSTAGSGANVLTF
V: TRBV15
size: .
D: .
J: TRBJ2-6

DNA: TGTGCCAGCAGCTTGGTATTTATGGCAGGGGAGACCCAGTACTTC
CDR3: CASSLVFMAGETQYF
V: TRBV5-5
size: .
D: .
J: TRBJ2-5

DNA: TGCGCCAGCAGCTTGGTGGTTCGCTACACCGGGGAGCTGTTTTTT
CDR3: CASSLVVRYTGELFF
V: TRBV5-1
size: .
D: .
J: TRBJ2-2